The present entry profiles one T cell receptor beta chain with its context. The length of the CDR3 is 17 residues. The germline gives CDR1 LNHDA, CDR2 SQIVND (reference sequence). Losses at the gene ends were 3 bases for V and 2 bases for J; bases not matched to a gene: 10. This entry belongs to a study of blood T cell repertoires in COVID-19. Produced via immunoSEQ multiplex PCR; TCRdb's table is partial and in-frame only. The profile shows 250,000 to 300,000 clones, 90% of them singletons. The sample was PBMCs or T cells enriched from blood (not recorded which). This chain uses TRBV19 with TRBJ1-5; 7 bases fit TRBD1. This receptor was obtained from a woman aged 25-40 years who had recovered from COVID-19. CDR3 coding DNA: TGTGCCAGTAGTATCTTTATGCGACAGGGAGGCAATCAGCCCCAGCATTTT. Amino acid sequence: CASSIFMRQGGNQPQHF.